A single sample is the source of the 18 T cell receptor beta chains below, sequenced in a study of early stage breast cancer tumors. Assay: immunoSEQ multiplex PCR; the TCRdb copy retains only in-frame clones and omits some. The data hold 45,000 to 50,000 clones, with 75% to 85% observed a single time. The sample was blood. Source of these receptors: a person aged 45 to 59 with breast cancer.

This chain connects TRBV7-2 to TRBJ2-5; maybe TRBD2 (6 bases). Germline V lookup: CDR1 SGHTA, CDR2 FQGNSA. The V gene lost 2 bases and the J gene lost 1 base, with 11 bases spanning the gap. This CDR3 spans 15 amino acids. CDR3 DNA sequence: TGTGCCAGCAGCTTATGGGCGGGAATCCAAGAGACCCAGTACTTC. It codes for CASSLWAGIQETQYF.

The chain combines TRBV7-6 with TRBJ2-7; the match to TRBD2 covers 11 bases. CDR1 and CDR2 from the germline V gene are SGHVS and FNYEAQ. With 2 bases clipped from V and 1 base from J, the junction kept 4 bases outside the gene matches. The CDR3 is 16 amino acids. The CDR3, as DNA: TGTGCCAGCAGCTTAACTAGCGGGAGTTTATCCTACGAGCAGTACTTC. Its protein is CASSLTSGSLSYEQYF.

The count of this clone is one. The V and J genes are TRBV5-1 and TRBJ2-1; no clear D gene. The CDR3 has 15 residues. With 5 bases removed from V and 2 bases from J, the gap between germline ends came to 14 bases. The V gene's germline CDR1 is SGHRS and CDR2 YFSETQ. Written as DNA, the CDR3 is TGCGCCAGCAGTCCCCGGGTCGCGGCCTACAATGAGCAGTTCTTC. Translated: CASSPRVAAYNEQFF.

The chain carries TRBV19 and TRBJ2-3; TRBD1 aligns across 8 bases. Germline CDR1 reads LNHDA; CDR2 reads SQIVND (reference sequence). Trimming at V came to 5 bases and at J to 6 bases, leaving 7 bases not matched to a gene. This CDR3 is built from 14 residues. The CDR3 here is CASSADRGEDTQYF. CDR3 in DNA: TGTGCCAGTAGTGCCGACAGGGGAGAGGATACGCAGTATTTT. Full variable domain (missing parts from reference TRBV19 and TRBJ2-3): DGGITQSPKYLFRKEGQNVTLSCEQNLNHDAMYWYRQDPGQGLRLIYYSQIVNDFQKGDIAEGYSVSREKKESFPLTVTSAQKNPTAFYLCASSADRGEDTQYFGPGTRLTVL.

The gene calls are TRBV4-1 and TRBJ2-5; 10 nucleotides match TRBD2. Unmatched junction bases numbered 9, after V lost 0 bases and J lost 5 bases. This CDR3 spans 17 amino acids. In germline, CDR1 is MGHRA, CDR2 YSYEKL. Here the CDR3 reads CASSQEGGAGGIETQYF. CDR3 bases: TGCGCCAGCAGCCAAGAAGGAGGAGCGGGAGGGATCGAGACCCAGTACTTC.

The CDR3: CASSVGSGRVADTQYF. CDR3 DNA: TGTGCCAGCAGCGTAGGTAGCGGGAGGGTAGCAGATACGCAGTATTTT. The rearrangement uses TRBV9 and TRBJ2-3; the match to TRBD2 covers 11 bases. The CDR3 totals 16 residues. V was pared by 0 bases and J by 4 bases, with 4 bases of the junction left unmatched. The V gene's germline CDR1 is SGDLS and CDR2 YYNGEE.

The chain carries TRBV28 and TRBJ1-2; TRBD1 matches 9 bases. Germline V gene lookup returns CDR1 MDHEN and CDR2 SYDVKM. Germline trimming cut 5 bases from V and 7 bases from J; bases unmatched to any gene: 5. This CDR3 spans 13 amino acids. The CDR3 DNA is TGTGCCAGCAGTACAGGGGGCGTGACTGGCTACACCTTC. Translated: CASSTGGVTGYTF.

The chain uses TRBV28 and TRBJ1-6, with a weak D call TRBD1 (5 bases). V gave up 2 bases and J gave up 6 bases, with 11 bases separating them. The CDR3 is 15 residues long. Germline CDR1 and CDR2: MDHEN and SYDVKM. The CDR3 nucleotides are TGTGCCAGCAGTTTAGTTGGCAGGGCTAATTCACCCCTCCACTTT. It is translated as CASSLVGRANSPLHF.

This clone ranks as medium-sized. CDR3 DNA sequence: TGTGCCAGCTCACCGGGAGATGGCGTTGGAAACACCATATATTTT. Translated: CASSPGDGVGNTIYF. The chain uses TRBV18 and TRBJ1-3; D remains ambiguous. Germline CDR1 is KGHSH and CDR2 is LQKENI. The CDR3 consists of 15 residues. The V gene lost 3 bases and the J gene lost 3 bases, with 12 bases spanning the gap.

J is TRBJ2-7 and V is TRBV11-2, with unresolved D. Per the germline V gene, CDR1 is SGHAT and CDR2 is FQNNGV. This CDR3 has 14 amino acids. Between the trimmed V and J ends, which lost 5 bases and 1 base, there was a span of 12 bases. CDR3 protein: CASSVLAESYEQYF. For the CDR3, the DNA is TGTGCCAGCAGCGTACTTGCAGAATCCTACGAGCAGTACTTC.

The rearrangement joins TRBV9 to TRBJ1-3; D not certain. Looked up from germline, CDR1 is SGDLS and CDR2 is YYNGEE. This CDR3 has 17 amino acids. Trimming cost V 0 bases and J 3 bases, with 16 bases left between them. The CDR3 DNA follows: TGTGCCAGCAGCGTAGCTTTGACCGGTGTGGGTGGAAACACCATATATTTT. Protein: CASSVALTGVGGNTIYF.

CDR3 protein: CASAEGGAETQYF. The CDR3 bases are TGTGCCAGCGCCGAAGGGGGCGCGGAGACCCAGTACTTC. The chain has TRBV19 and TRBJ2-5; TRBD1 matches at 7 bases. V shed 9 bases and J 5 bases; nucleotides not matched to a gene: 9. CDR3 size: 13 residues. Germline CDR1 LNHDA, CDR2 SQIVND (reference sequence).

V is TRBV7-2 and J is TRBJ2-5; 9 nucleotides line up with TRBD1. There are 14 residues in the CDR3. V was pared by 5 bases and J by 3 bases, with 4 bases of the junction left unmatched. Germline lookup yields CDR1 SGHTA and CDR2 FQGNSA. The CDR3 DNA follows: TGTGCCAGCAGCCGACGACAGGGGGAAGAGACCCAGTACTTC. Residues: CASSRRQGEETQYF. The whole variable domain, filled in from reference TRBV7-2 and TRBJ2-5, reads GAGVSQSPSNKVTEKGKDVELRCDPISGHTALYWYRQSLGQGLEFLIYFQGNSAPDKSGLPSDRFSAERTGGSVSTLTIQRTQQEDSAVYLCASSRRQGEETQYFGPGTRLLVL.

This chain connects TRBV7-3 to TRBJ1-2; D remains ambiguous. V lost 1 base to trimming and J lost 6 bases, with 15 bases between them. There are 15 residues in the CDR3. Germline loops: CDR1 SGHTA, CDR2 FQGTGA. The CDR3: CASSLNPVVDDGYTF. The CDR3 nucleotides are TGTGCCAGCAGCTTAAATCCAGTGGTGGATGATGGCTACACCTTC. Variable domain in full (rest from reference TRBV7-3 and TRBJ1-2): GAGVSQTPSNKVTEKGKYVELRCDPISGHTALYWYRQSLGQGPEFLIYFQGTGAADDSGLPNDRFFAVRPEGSVSTLKIQRTERGDSAVYLCASSLNPVVDDGYTFGSGTRLTVV.

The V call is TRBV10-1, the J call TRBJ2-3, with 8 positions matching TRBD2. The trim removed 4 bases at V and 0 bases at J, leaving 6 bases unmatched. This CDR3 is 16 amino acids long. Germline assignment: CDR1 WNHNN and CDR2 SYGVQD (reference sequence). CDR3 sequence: CASSGGASGSTDTQYF. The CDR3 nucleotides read TGCGCCAGCAGTGGTGGGGCTAGCGGGAGCACAGATACGCAGTATTTT.

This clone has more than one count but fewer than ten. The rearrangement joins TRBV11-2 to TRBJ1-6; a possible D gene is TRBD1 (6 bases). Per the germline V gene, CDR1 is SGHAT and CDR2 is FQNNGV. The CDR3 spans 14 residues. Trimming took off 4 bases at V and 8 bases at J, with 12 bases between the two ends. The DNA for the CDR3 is TGTGCCAGCAGCTCAGGACAGTTTCATTCACCCCTCCACTTT. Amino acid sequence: CASSSGQFHSPLHF.

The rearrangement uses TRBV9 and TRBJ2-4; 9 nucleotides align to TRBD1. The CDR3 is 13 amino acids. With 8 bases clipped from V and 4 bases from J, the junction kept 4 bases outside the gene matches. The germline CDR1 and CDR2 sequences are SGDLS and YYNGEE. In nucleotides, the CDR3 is TGTGCCAGTTCCGGGACAGGGAAAAACATTCAGTACTTC. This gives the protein CASSGTGKNIQYF.

The CDR3: CSVVFLAGSTDTQYF. The CDR3, as DNA: TGCAGCGTTGTGTTCCTAGCGGGAAGCACAGATACGCAGTATTTT. The V and J genes are TRBV29-1 and TRBJ2-3; TRBD2 matches at 9 bases. V lost 4 bases to trimming and J lost 0 bases; unmatched junction nucleotides: 5. This CDR3 is 15 amino acids long. CDR1 is SQVTM, CDR2 ANQGSEA, per germline.